The source of this T cell receptor (beta chain) is a study of STAT3 mutations in large granular lymphocyte leukemia. In the study overall: Canonical activating STAT3 mutations were detected in roughly half of the longitudinally sequenced T-LGLL patients. Study findings and constraints: After therapy, 6 of 18 patients switched clonotypes, all new clones STAT3 wild type. In some patients, a small highly pathogenic clone possibly went undetected. In T-cell large granular lymphocyte leukemia, about half of patients showed multiple immunodominant subclonotypes.

In germline, CDR1 is LGHNA, CDR2 YNFKEQ. The V end was cut by 1 base, the J end by 6 bases, with 13 bases between. The CDR3 spans 15 residues. On this clone itself: Its antigen is unknown.

Using immunoSEQ multiplex PCR, the repertoire was profiled, and TCRdb retains in-frame clones only, with some absent. The sample gives under 2,500 clones, 22% of which show up once; 70% is in the top ten. This clonotype originated in a man aged 55 to 70 with T-cell large granular lymphocyte leukemia. Some clones in this sample may be carry-over from other donors' samples. This chain links TRBV4-2 with TRBJ1-5; D perhaps matches TRBD1 (6 bases). The sample taken for sequencing was peripheral blood mononuclear cells. The DNA for the CDR3 is TGTGCCAGCAGCCAAGTGATACAGGGAATTCAGCCCCAGCATTTT. Amino acids: CASSQVIQGIQPQHF.